A single T cell receptor (beta chain) is shown here with its context. Antigen unknown. The time point was: persistent/refractory GD, antithyroid drugs over 5 years with positive TRAb. Preparation of the TCR library used RNA extracted from PBMCs. The diagnosis of Graves' disease used American Thyroid Association guidelines. Library construction for TCR beta used iRepertoire HTBI primers and Arm-PCR of CDR3 regions. TCRdb itself ran the multiplex PCR reads through MiXCR, one entry per CDR3 protein. The table shows some 370,000 distinct CDR3 sequences, with 20% occurring only once. This entry comes from a study of regulatory T cells in long-lasting Graves disease. The germline gives CDR1 KGHSH, CDR2 LQKENI. The V and J ends lost 6 bases and 5 bases respectively, with 16 bases between them. This CDR3 spans 14 amino acids. Study observations and caveats: Newly diagnosed disease favored TRBV20-1 and TRBJ2-1 over persistent disease.

The material sequenced was peripheral blood mononuclear cells (PBMCs), taken when the disease was refractory, from a patient treated with antithyroid drugs. V gene TRBV18 combines with J gene TRBJ2-5; a weak D match, TRBD2 (6 bases). The TCR sequence derives from a female donor with Graves disease. CDR3 nucleotide sequence: TGTGCCAGCTCCCCGGGAGTTACCGGGGAGACCCAGTACTTC. This gives the protein CASSPGVTGETQYF.